The clone carrying this T cell receptor (beta chain) was detected only a few times. Its cognate antigen is unknown. The data are from a study of blood T cells in healthy people across ages. Through a sample-barcoded 5' primer and a J-beta primer mix, a second PCR was run for roughly 6 to 11 cycles. TCRdb ran MiXCR on the 5' RACE reads and lists one entry per CDR3 protein. The table has 1,800,000 or so distinct CDR3 sequences, about two fifths seen once. Broader study findings: Conclusively comparing naive with antigen-experienced cells was impossible with unsorted PBMCs. CMV infection status of these donors was not known.

Sequenced sample: blood. The sequence was collected from a human donor in good health.

For the CDR3, the DNA is TGTGCCAGCAGTACCACGGACAGGGACTACGAGCAGTACTTC. Translated: CASSTTDRDYEQYF. The chain employs TRBV12-3 or TRBV12-4 and TRBJ2-7; TRBD1 agrees at 8 bases. The J segment lost 3 bases and the V segment lost 5 bases, leaving 6 bases of the junction unmatched. The CDR3 is made up of 14 amino acids.